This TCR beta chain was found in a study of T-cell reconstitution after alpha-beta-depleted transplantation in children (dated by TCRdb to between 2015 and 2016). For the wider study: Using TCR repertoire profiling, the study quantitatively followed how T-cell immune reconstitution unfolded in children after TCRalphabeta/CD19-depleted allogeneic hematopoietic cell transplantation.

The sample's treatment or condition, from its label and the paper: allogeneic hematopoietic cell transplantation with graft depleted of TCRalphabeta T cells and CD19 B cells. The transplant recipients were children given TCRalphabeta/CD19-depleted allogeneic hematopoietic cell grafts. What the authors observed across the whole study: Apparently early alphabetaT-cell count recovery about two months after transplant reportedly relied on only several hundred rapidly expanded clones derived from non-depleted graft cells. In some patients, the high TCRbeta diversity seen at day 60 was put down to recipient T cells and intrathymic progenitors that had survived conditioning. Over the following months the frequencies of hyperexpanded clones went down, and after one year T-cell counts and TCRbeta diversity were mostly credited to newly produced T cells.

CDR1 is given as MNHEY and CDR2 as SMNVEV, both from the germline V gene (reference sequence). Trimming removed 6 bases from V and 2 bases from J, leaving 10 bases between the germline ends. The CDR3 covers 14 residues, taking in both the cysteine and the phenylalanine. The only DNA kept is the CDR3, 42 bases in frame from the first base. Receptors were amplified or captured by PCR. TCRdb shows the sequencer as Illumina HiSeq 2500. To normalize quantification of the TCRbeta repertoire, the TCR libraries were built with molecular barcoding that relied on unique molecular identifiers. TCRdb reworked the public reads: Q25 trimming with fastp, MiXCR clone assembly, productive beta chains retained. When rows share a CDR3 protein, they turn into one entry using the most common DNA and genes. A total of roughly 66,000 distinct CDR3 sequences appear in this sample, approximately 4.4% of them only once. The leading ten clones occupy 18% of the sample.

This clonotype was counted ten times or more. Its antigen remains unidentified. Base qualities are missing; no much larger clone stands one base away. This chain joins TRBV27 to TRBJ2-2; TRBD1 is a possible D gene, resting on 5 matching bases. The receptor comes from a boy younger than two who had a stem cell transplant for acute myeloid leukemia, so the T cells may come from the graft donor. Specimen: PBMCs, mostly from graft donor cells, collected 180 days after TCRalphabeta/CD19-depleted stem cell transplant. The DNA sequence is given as TGTGCCAGCAGACTACAGGCAAACACCGGGGAGCTGTTTTTT. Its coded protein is CASRLQANTGELFF.